This T cell receptor beta chain is drawn from a study of blood T cell repertoires in COVID-19. Across the whole study: Specimens from acute and convalescent COVID-19 originated in the United States, Italy and Spain. From T cells, B-cell-depleted T cells, or PBMCs came the material, which was cDNA or gDNA.

In the authors' methods: Nucleated cell number was recorded as an estimate derived from reference gene primer amplification. Sequencing was performed with immunoSEQ multiplex PCR; in TCRdb, only in-frame clones are kept and a portion is missing. The V and J calls and clone size come from that table; D and trimming were worked out from the DNA. The data show some 130,000 clones, around 89% seen once. Sequenced: peripheral blood. The TCR was taken from a man aged 60-69 years with COVID-19, enrolled during active disease.

The CDR3 DNA follows: TGTGCCAGCAGCTACCGGACAGGGAACACCGGGGAGCTGTTTTTT. Translating it yields CASSYRTGNTGELFF. The rearrangement links TRBV7-8 to TRBJ2-2; 7 nucleotides align to TRBD1. The CDR3 covers 15 residues. Per germline, CDR1 SGHVS and CDR2 FQNEAQ. V lost 4 bases to trimming and J lost 1 base; unmatched junction nucleotides: 3.